This paragraph covers one T cell receptor beta chain sequence. There are 14 residues in the CDR3. The V end was cut by 5 bases, the J end by 6 bases, with 17 bases between. Germline CDR1 MNHNY, CDR2 SVGAGI (reference sequence). This entry belongs to a study of OX40 agonist ivuxolimab in advanced cancers. Study information: Prior anti-PD-1, anti-PD-L1 or anti-CTLA-4 therapy did not bar entry, and 30% to 40% had some.

Assay used: immunoSEQ multiplex PCR; TCRdb lists only in-frame clones, some missing. The table has 30,000 to 45,000 clones, around 85% seen once. Here the sequenced sample was CD4+ or CD8+ T cells sorted from blood, taken in a trial of the OX40 agonist ivuxolimab. This chain uses TRBV6-6 with TRBJ2-7; tentative D call: TRBD2 (5 bases). This TCR was recovered from an adult with an advanced solid tumor such as melanoma, head and neck, liver or kidney cancer. The CDR3 sequence is CASSPGVGTVEQYF. CDR3 coding DNA: TGTGCCAGCAGTCCCGGGGTGGGAACGGTCGAGCAGTACTTC.